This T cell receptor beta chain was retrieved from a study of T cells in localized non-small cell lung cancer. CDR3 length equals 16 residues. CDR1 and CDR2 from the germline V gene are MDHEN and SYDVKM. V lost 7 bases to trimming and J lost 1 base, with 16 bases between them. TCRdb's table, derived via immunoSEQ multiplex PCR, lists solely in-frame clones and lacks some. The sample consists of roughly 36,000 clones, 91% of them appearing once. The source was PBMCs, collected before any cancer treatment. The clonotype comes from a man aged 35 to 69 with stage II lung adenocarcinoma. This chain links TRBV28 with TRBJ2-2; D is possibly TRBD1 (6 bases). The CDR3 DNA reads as TGTGCCAGCACTCCCCCAGGGGTGGTGAACACCGGGGAGCTGTTTTTT. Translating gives CASTPPGVVNTGELFF.